This entry lists 27 T cell receptor beta chains sequenced from one sample in a study of PD-1 blockade in classical Hodgkin lymphoma. Every single patient, without exception, relapsed after autologous stem cell transplantation, and brentuximab vedotin exposure varied. Only in-frame clones appear in the TCRdb table, and some are missing; sequencing was by immunoSEQ multiplex PCR. The sample includes over 90,000 clones, 75% to 90% of them seen just once. The source was peripheral blood mononuclear cells (PBMCs), collected before the second cycle of nivolumab. These TCRs come from a human donor with classical Hodgkin lymphoma.

J is TRBJ2-1 and V is TRBV27, with no clear D. Trimming shortened V by 8 bases and J by 0 bases, and 5 bases separated the two germline ends. From germline, CDR1 is MNHEY and CDR2 SMNVEV (reference sequence). The CDR3 has 12 residues. The DNA for the CDR3 is TGTGCCAGCTCCACCTCCTACAATGAGCAGTTCTTC. Translating gives CASSTSYNEQFF.

The rearrangement joins TRBV9 to TRBJ2-7; tentatively, D is TRBD2 (6 bases). CDR1 and CDR2 (germline): SGDLS, YYNGEE. Trimming left V 2 bases short and J 0 bases short, with 12 bases between. CDR3 length: 15 amino acids. The CDR3 nucleotides read TGTGCCAGCAGCGTGGCCCCGGGACTCTCCTACGAGCAGTACTTC. Translation gives CASSVAPGLSYEQYF.

The chain carries TRBV28 and TRBJ1-5; tentative D call: TRBD1 (5 bases). CDR3 length equals 13 residues. Germline CDR1 MDHEN, CDR2 SYDVKM. Trimming took off 5 bases at V and 3 bases at J, with 8 bases between the two ends. This chain's CDR3 is CASSGGYNQPQHF. The CDR3 DNA sequence: TGTGCCAGCAGTGGGGGGTACAATCAGCCCCAGCATTTT.

The chain employs TRBV25-1 and TRBJ2-5, with TRBD2 matching 10 bases. After removal of 1 base from V and 1 base from J, the junction contained 6 bases not matched to a gene. CDR3 length equals 17 residues. Germline CDR1 is MGHDK and CDR2 is SYGVNS. CDR3 in DNA: TGTGCCAGCAGTGAATCCTGGACTAGCGGCCTCCAAGAGACCCAGTACTTC. It codes for CASSESWTSGLQETQYF.

The rearrangement joins TRBV18 to TRBJ2-3; tentative D call: TRBD2 (5 bases). Between the trimmed V and J ends, which lost 4 bases and 0 bases, there was a span of 14 bases. The CDR3 sequence is 16 residues long. Germline V gives CDR1 KGHSH, CDR2 LQKENI. DNA of the CDR3: TGTGCCAGCTCACTTCGGGTGGCGGGCAGCACAGATACGCAGTATTTT. Its protein product is CASSLRVAGSTDTQYF. Variable domain in full (rest from reference TRBV18 and TRBJ2-3): NAGVMQNPRHLVRRRGQEARLRCSPMKGHSHVYWYRQLPEEGLKFMVYLQKENIIDESGMPKERFSAEFPKEGPSILRIQQVVRGDSAAYFCASSLRVAGSTDTQYFGPGTRLTVL.

CDR3 sequence reads: CASSQNPYYEQYF. The CDR3 nucleotides read TGTGCCAGCAGCCAGAACCCCTACTACGAGCAGTACTTC. This sequence joins TRBV14 and TRBJ2-7; D uncertain. With 3 bases removed from V and 3 bases from J, the gap between germline ends came to 9 bases. This CDR3 has 13 residues. Looked up from germline, CDR1 is SGHDN and CDR2 is FVKESK. The full variable domain, rest sourced from reference TRBV14 and TRBJ2-7, is EAGVTQFPSHSVIEKGQTVTLRCDPISGHDNLYWYRRVMGKEIKFLLHFVKESKQDESGMPNNRFLAERTGGTYSTLKVQPAELEDSGVYFCASSQNPYYEQYFGPGTRLTVT.

The chain has TRBV7-3 and TRBJ2-7; perhaps TRBD1 as D (6 bases). Deletions cut 5 bases from V and 3 bases from J, with 11 bases between. From germline, CDR1 is SGHTA and CDR2 FQGTGA. This CDR3 has 13 amino acids. CDR3 protein: CASSRDILYEQYF. Written as DNA, the CDR3 is TGTGCCAGCAGCAGGGACATCCTCTACGAGCAGTACTTC.

A few counts support this clone. J is TRBJ1-1 and V is TRBV2, with 8 positions matching TRBD1. J lost 10 bases, V lost 6 bases, and 10 bases had no gene match. Germline loops: CDR1 SNHLY, CDR2 FYNNEI. The length of the CDR3 is 13 residues. The CDR3 DNA sequence: TGTGCCAGCAGACTAAACCTTGACAGGGGAGCTTTCTTT. It encodes CASRLNLDRGAFF.

The chain links TRBV11-1 to TRBJ2-7; possibly TRBD1 for D (6 bases). Germline CDR1 reads SGHAT; CDR2 reads FQDESV (reference sequence). The CDR3 consists of 14 residues. Trimming cost V 3 bases and J 4 bases, with 13 bases left between them. CDR3 sequence reads: CASSFSQGIYEQYF. The CDR3 coding sequence is TGTGCCAGCAGCTTCTCGCAGGGGATTTACGAGCAGTACTTC.

This sequence joins TRBV19 and TRBJ2-5, with TRBD1 matching 7 bases. The CDR3 is made up of 13 amino acids. J gave up 5 bases and V 5 bases, and 5 bases lay outside the gene matches. CDR1 and CDR2 from the germline V gene are LNHDA and SQIVND (reference sequence). The CDR3 DNA follows: TGTGCCAGTAGTCCACAGGGGTTGGAGACCCAGTACTTC. Translating gives CASSPQGLETQYF. Complete variable domain (other parts from reference TRBV19 and TRBJ2-5): DGGITQSPKYLFRKEGQNVTLSCEQNLNHDAMYWYRQDPGQGLRLIYYSQIVNDFQKGDIAEGYSVSREKKESFPLTVTSAQKNPTAFYLCASSPQGLETQYFGPGTRLLVL.

V is TRBV11-2 and J is TRBJ2-2; 7 bases map to TRBD2. From germline, CDR1 is SGHAT and CDR2 FQNNGV. Unmatched junction bases numbered 6, after V lost 3 bases and J lost 2 bases. This CDR3 comprises 16 residues. This chain's CDR3 is CASSFGAGFNTGELFF. CDR3 nucleotide sequence: TGTGCCAGCAGCTTCGGAGCGGGGTTTAACACCGGGGAGCTGTTTTTT.

This sequence joins TRBV19 and TRBJ2-7; 9 nucleotides align to TRBD1. Germline lookup yields CDR1 LNHDA and CDR2 SQIVND (reference sequence). This CDR3 has 15 residues. The V and J ends lost 5 bases and 4 bases, in that order; junction bases with no gene match: 9. As DNA, the CDR3 is TGTGCCAGTAGTTCCTCGGACAGGGGATGGTACGAGCAGTACTTC. Its protein is CASSSSDRGWYEQYF. The variable domain in full, completed from reference TRBV19 and TRBJ2-7, reads DGGITQSPKYLFRKEGQNVTLSCEQNLNHDAMYWYRQDPGQGLRLIYYSQIVNDFQKGDIAEGYSVSREKKESFPLTVTSAQKNPTAFYLCASSSSDRGWYEQYFGPGTRLTVT.

This clone was counted a few times. The chain has TRBV9 and TRBJ2-1; 7 bases align to TRBD2. The V gene's germline CDR1 is SGDLS and CDR2 YYNGEE. V trimming: 2 bases; J trimming: 7 bases; junction bases outside the gene matches: 6. The CDR3 spans 14 residues. The CDR3 sequence is CASSVAGVGNEQFF. CDR3 sequence (DNA): TGTGCCAGCAGCGTGGCGGGAGTTGGGAATGAGCAGTTCTTC. Full variable domain (rest looked up from reference TRBV9 and TRBJ2-1): DSGVTQTPKHLITATGQRVTLRCSPRSGDLSVYWYQQSLDQGLQFLIQYYNGEERAKGNILERFSAQQFPDLHSELNLSSLELGDSALYFCASSVAGVGNEQFFGPGTRLTVL.

The chain employs TRBV30 and TRBJ2-2, with 7 bases aligning to TRBD2. The length of the CDR3 is 15 residues. The trim removed 3 bases at V and 0 bases at J, leaving 4 bases unmatched. Germline-derived CDR1 and CDR2 are GTSNPN and SVGIG (reference sequence). CDR3 coding DNA: TGTGCCTGGAGAAGAGCGGGGTCGAACACCGGGGAGCTGTTTTTT. It codes for CAWRRAGSNTGELFF.

This clone was detected a few times. V gene TRBV11-2 combines with J gene TRBJ2-3, with 9 bases aligning to TRBD2. This CDR3 is 18 amino acids long. Germline CDR1 SGHAT, CDR2 FQNNGV. The ends lost 1 base at V and 4 bases at J; junction bases unmatched: 12. The CDR3 nucleotides are TGTGCCAGCAGCTTAGGAGGGTCTGCGCGGGGGGGCCCAGATACGCAGTATTTT. Translated, it gives CASSLGGSARGGPDTQYF.

J is TRBJ1-1 and V is TRBV5-1; no clear D gene. V was trimmed by 2 bases and J by 3 bases, leaving 8 bases between them. CDR1 SGHRS and CDR2 YFSETQ come from the germline V gene. This CDR3 has 13 residues. CDR3 coding DNA: TGCGCCAGCAGCTTAGACACTTACACTGAAGCTTTCTTT. It codes for CASSLDTYTEAFF.

This rearrangement joins TRBV23-1 to TRBJ2-5; D is undetermined. TRBV23-1 has ORF status, its function being uncertain. V gave up 7 bases and J gave up 5 bases, with 17 bases separating them. The CDR3 loop spans 14 amino acids. The CDR3 here is CASKSRPFQETQYF. For the CDR3, the DNA is TGCGCCAGCAAGAGCAGACCCTTCCAGGAGACCCAGTACTTC.

The chain combines TRBV6-5 with TRBJ2-5; 8 nucleotides match TRBD1. J gave up 4 bases and V 6 bases, and 10 bases lay outside the gene matches. This CDR3 comprises 15 residues. The germline CDR1 and CDR2 sequences are MNHEY and SVGAGI. The CDR3 DNA sequence: TGTGCCAGCAGCCTCCTTGGACAGGGTTTAGAGACCCAGTACTTC. Translated: CASSLLGQGLETQYF.

CDR3 bases: TGTGCCAGCAGCTCTCCGGGACAGGGGAATGCAACCTACGAGCAGTACTTC. Protein: CASSSPGQGNATYEQYF. The chain carries TRBV11-2 and TRBJ2-7; TRBD1 matches at 10 bases. The V gene end was trimmed by 4 bases and the J gene end by 2 bases; junction bases not matched to a gene: 11. Germline assignment: CDR1 SGHAT and CDR2 FQNNGV. The CDR3 is 17 amino acids.

This chain joins TRBV6-5 and TRBJ1-6, with 8 bases that match TRBD1. The CDR3 length is 14 residues. Per the germline V gene, CDR1 is MNHEY and CDR2 is SVGAGI. After removal of 6 bases from V and 7 bases from J, the junction contained 5 bases not matched to a gene. This chain's CDR3 is CASSSGQGNSPLHF. DNA for the CDR3: TGTGCCAGCAGCTCCGGACAGGGAAATTCACCCCTCCACTTT.

In DNA, the CDR3 is TGCGCCAGCAGAGCCCCGGGACTAGATACAAACGAGCAGTACTTC. It codes for CASRAPGLDTNEQYF. The V gene is TRBV5-1, the J gene TRBJ2-7, with 8 bases identical to TRBD2. The length of the CDR3 is 15 residues. The germline V gene encodes CDR1 SGHRS and CDR2 YFSETQ. J gave up 5 bases and V 5 bases, and 12 bases lay outside the gene matches.

The V gene is TRBV7-6, the J gene TRBJ2-2; 11 positions match TRBD2. Germline V gives CDR1 SGHVS, CDR2 FNYEAQ. The CDR3 totals 16 residues. Losses at the gene ends were 3 bases for V and 5 bases for J; bases not matched to a gene: 5. The CDR3 sequence: CASSFFASGGTGELFF. CDR3 nucleotides: TGTGCCAGCAGCTTTTTCGCTAGCGGGGGGACCGGGGAGCTGTTTTTT.

The chain recombines TRBV25-1 with TRBJ1-5, with 7 bases lining up with TRBD1. After removal of 6 bases from V and 4 bases from J, the junction contained 0 bases not matched to a gene. CDR3 length: 12 amino acids. Germline V gene sequence: CDR1 MGHDK, CDR2 SYGVNS. The CDR3: CASRQGNQPQHF. Here the CDR3 DNA reads TGTGCCAGCAGACAGGGGAATCAGCCCCAGCATTTT.

The rearrangement links TRBV6-4 to TRBJ2-1; 8 bases map to TRBD2. The CDR3 is 15 amino acids. V shed 5 bases and J 1 base; nucleotides not matched to a gene: 4. Germline lookup yields CDR1 MRHNA and CDR2 SNTAGT. CDR3 in amino acids: CASSNSGGSYNEQFF. CDR3 bases: TGTGCCAGCAGTAATTCGGGGGGGTCCTACAATGAGCAGTTCTTC.

In nucleotides, the CDR3 is TGTGCCAGCAGGAACAGGGGAAGTGAATACAATGAGCAGTTCTTC. It codes for CASRNRGSEYNEQFF. This sequence joins TRBV28 and TRBJ2-1; 7 positions agree with TRBD1. There are 15 residues in the CDR3. The germline V gene has CDR1 MDHEN and CDR2 SYDVKM. The V and J ends lost 6 bases and 4 bases, in that order; junction bases with no gene match: 9.

The rearrangement joins TRBV2 to TRBJ1-6, with D maybe TRBD1 (6 bases). This CDR3 is 14 amino acids long. The V gene lost 6 bases and the J gene lost 6 bases, with 12 bases spanning the gap. CDR1 is SNHLY, CDR2 FYNNEI, per germline. CDR3 sequence reads: CASRHREVNSPLHF. Written as DNA, the CDR3 is TGTGCCAGCAGGCACAGGGAGGTTAATTCACCCCTCCACTTT.

The chain couples TRBV6-6 to TRBJ1-4, with D possibly being TRBD1 (6 bases). Trimming cost V 6 bases and J 8 bases, with 16 bases left between them. Germline V gives CDR1 MNHNY, CDR2 SVGAGI (reference sequence). The CDR3 is 14 residues long. The CDR3 protein is CASSETGGGEKLFF. In DNA form, the CDR3 reads TGTGCCAGCAGCGAGACAGGAGGGGGGGAAAAACTGTTTTTT.